The table lists the clone carrying this T cell receptor beta chain with many counts. Germline-derived CDR1 and CDR2 are MNHEY and SVGAGI. CDR3 size: 16 residues. The J segment lost 5 bases and the V segment lost 0 bases, leaving 6 bases of the junction unmatched. Total RNA was extracted from unfractionated whole blood. In the library, unique molecular identifiers were attached to individual cDNA molecules. Each CDR3 protein gets one entry after TCRdb re-called the 5' RACE reads with MiXCR. Of 130,000 or so distinct CDR3 sequences in the sample, 4.1% are singletons; the top ten hold around 1.4%. These data are taken from a study of human T cells and chemical hapten exposure.

The rearrangement links TRBV6-5 to TRBJ2-5; 10 bases match TRBD1. The TCR was taken from a female donor in good health. The CDR3 DNA is TGTGCCAGCAGTTACTCTCCGGGACAGGGGTCTGAGACCCAGTACTTC. Encoded protein: CASSYSPGQGSETQYF.